This T cell receptor (beta chain) was sequenced in a study of cytomegalovirus exposure and HLA in healthy donors. Study-wide findings and caveats: The classifier reportedly diagnosed cytomegalovirus status with high sensitivity and specificity. For most TCR sequences rarity was the rule, although some public TCRs occurred in many donors.

Regarding this clone: Its specificity is unknown.

After removal of 2 bases from V and 6 bases from J, the junction contained 7 bases not matched to a gene. There are 17 residues in the CDR3. CDR1 and CDR2 (germline): SGHDT, YYEEEE. The PCR used 60 Vbeta and 13 Jbeta primers. Produced via immunoSEQ multiplex PCR; TCRdb's table is partial and in-frame only. The sample includes under 65,000 clones, approximately 77% of them seen just once. Sequenced: PBMCs. The chain carries TRBV5-6 and TRBJ2-1, with TRBD2 matching over 14 bases. This clonotype was sampled from a woman aged 18-29 years in good health and CMV-seronegative. DNA for the CDR3: TGTGCCAGCAGCTTCTTAAGACTAGCGGGAGGGTTCAATGAGCAGTTCTTC. Amino acid sequence: CASSFLRLAGGFNEQFF. The entire variable domain, with the rest obtained from reference TRBV5-6 and TRBJ2-1, is as follows: DAGVTQSPTHLIKTRGQQVTLRCSPKSGHDTVSWYQQALGQGPQFIFQYYEEEERQRGNFPDRFSGHQFPNYSSELNVNALLLGDSALYLCASSFLRLAGGFNEQFFGPGTRLTVL.